This T cell receptor beta chain is from a study of blood T cell repertoires in COVID-19. Whole-study context: There were acute and convalescent COVID-19 samples, and they came from the United States, Italy and Spain.

Trimming at V came to 3 bases and at J to 6 bases, leaving 8 bases not matched to a gene. Germline CDR1 KGHSH, CDR2 LQKENI. This CDR3 contains 15 residues. Authors' processing steps: Estimated nucleated cell counts came from reference gene primer amplification. Libraries were prepared by immunoSEQ multiplex PCR; TCRdb keeps only in-frame clonotypes and omits some of them. V and J calls and clone size follow that table, whereas D and trimming were derived from the DNA. Of approximately 210,000 clones listed, 70% to 90% are singletons. Sequenced input: peripheral blood. The gene calls are TRBV18 and TRBJ2-4, with TRBD2 identical over 7 bases. The TCR originated in a woman aged 45-65 years with active or convalescent COVID-19. CDR3 sequence reads: CASSPGGGSLNIQYF. The CDR3 DNA follows: TGTGCCAGCTCACCCGGCGGGGGAAGCTTAAACATTCAGTACTTC.